This paragraph covers one T cell receptor beta chain sequence. These data come from a study of glioma-infiltrating T cells after dendritic cell vaccination. Time point given: after dendritic cell vaccination, including at tumor progression/relapse. Before vaccination, two weeks after the third vaccination, and at progression, PBMC were collected. The V end lost 1 base, the J end lost 4 bases, and 10 bases lay between the germline ends. Germline V gene data show CDR1 as GTSNPN and CDR2 as SVGIG (reference sequence). CDR3 length equals 13 residues. Clones were sequenced by immunoSEQ multiplex PCR, and TCRdb holds only the in-frame ones, with some missing. Of 98,000 or so clones in the sample, roughly 80% are singletons; the top ten hold under 6.5%.

This chain links TRBV30 with TRBJ1-2; no reliable D call. Sequencing used blood, obtained after dendritic cell vaccination. The sequence came from a human donor with glioblastoma. The CDR3 DNA is TGTGCCTGGAGTGCGCAGGTAACCTATGGCTACACCTTC. It translates to CAWSAQVTYGYTF.